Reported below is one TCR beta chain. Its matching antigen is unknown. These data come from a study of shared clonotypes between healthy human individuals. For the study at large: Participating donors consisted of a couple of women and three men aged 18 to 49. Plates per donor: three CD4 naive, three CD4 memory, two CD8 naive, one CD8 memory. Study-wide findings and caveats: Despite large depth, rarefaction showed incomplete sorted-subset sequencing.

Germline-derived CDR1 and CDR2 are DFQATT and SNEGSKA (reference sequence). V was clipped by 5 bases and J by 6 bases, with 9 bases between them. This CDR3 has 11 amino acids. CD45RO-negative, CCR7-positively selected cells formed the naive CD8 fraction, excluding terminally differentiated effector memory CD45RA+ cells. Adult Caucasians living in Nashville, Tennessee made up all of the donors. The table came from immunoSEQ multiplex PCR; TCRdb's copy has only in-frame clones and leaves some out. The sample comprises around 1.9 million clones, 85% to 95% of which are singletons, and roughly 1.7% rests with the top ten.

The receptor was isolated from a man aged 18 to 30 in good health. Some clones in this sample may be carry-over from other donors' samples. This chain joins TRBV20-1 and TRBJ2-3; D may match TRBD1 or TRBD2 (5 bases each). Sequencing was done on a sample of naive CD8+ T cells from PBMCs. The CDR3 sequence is CSAGTTDTQYF. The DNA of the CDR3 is TGCAGTGCTGGGACCACGGATACGCAGTATTTT.